The sequence of this T cell receptor beta chain was determined in a study of T cells after somatic rescue of genetic block (dated by TCRdb to about 2020). As for the study more broadly: The study assessed how robust, over the long term, a T-cell system was when the system had developed through somatic rescue of a genetic block in T-cell development.

Libraries were prepared through the immunoSEQ multiplex PCR assay. TCRdb mirrors the immuneACCESS table, restricted to in-frame sequences. Some clones are absent from its copies; in checked studies, under half trace to an unresolved V gene, and the reason for the others is unknown. In this sample the table shows 60,000 to 75,000 clones, about 90% of which occur a single time. Clones ranked in the top ten supply around 3% of the sample. About this clone itself: The antigen it recognizes is unknown. No quality values exist for individual bases; no much larger clone is one base distant.

The sample comprised peripheral blood mononuclear cells (PBMCs). This receptor was obtained from a man in his forties or fifties.

CDR3 protein: CASSRDRNSPLHF. Here is the DNA: TGTGCCAGTAGTAGGGACAGGAATTCACCCCTCCACTTT. The rearranged chain carries TRBV19 and TRBJ1-6, and 8 junctional nucleotides match TRBD1. V is cut back by 4 bases and J by 7 bases, with 0 bases in the junction unmatched. The CDR3 starts with the cysteine, ends with the phenylalanine, and has 13 residues. Just CDR3 DNA is preserved here, 39 bases in frame from base 1. The germline V gene (reference sequence) gives CDR1 as LNHDA and CDR2 as SQIVND.